This T cell receptor beta chain was captured in a study of CD4 T cells in relation to SARS-CoV-2 and coronaviruses. Method: immunoSEQ multiplex PCR; TCRdb's copy keeps in-frame clones and lacks some. The sample records about 56,000 clones, under 95% being singletons. The CDR3 runs 14 residues. The V end was cut by 5 bases, the J end by 0 bases, with 8 bases between. The germline V gene has CDR1 LGHDT and CDR2 YNNKEL (reference sequence). The clonotype originates from an adult with COVID-19. The chain combines TRBV3-1 (or the pseudogene TRBV3-2) with TRBJ1-3; unclear D gene. Sequencing used naive CD4+ T cells from PBMCs. The subset denotes: naive CD4+ T cells isolated by negative enrichment. CDR3 region: CASSYWSSGNTIYF. The CDR3 DNA reads TGTGCCAGCAGCTACTGGAGCTCTGGAAACACCATATATTTT.